A selection of T cell receptor beta chains follows, all from one sample in a study of blood T cell repertoires in COVID-19. Repertoires were generated with immunoSEQ multiplex PCR, while TCRdb's copy carries only in-frame clones and drops some. Counted here are approximately 300,000 clones, around 80% occurring once; the ten biggest clones make up approximately 1.3%. The sequenced sample consisted of peripheral blood. Receptors were obtained from a woman in her forties or fifties with acute or convalescent COVID-19. CDR3s include the opening cysteine and the closing phenylalanine or tryptophan. The D gene is left open where the match is weak. Part of the rows lack a size; the others show once, few, many or a class for expanded clones.

CDR3: CASSPSTLGTEAFF; DNA: TGTGCCAGCAGCCCCTCGACATTGGGCACTGAAGCTTTCTTT; length: 14; size: -; J: TRBJ1-1; D: -; V: TRBV3-1/TRBV3-2
CDR3: CSVVRGRRGTEAFF; DNA: TGCAGCGTTGTAAGGGGGCGGCGTGGCACTGAAGCTTTCTTT; length: 14; size: -; J: TRBJ1-1; D: TRBD1; V: TRBV29-1
CDR3: CASSLVGGEQYF; DNA: TGTGCCAGCAGCTTGGTAGGCGGCGAGCAGTACTTC; length: 12; size: -; J: TRBJ2-7; D: -; V: TRBV5-5
CDR3: CASTRRDRGQGEQFF; DNA: TGCGCCAGCACACGCCGGGACAGGGGGCAGGGTGAGCAGTTCTTC; length: 15; size: -; J: TRBJ2-1; D: TRBD1; V: TRBV10-2
CDR3: CASRYGQGGYEQYF; DNA: TGTGCCAGCAGGTACGGACAGGGGGGCTACGAGCAGTACTTC; length: 14; size: -; J: TRBJ2-7; D: TRBD1; V: TRBV7-2
CDR3: CASSLAQGALGYGYTF; DNA: TGTGCCAGCAGCTTAGCACAGGGGGCTTTGGGCTATGGCTACACCTTC; length: 16; size: -; J: TRBJ1-2; D: TRBD1; V: TRBV7-9
CDR3: CASSKQREGTEAFF; DNA: TGTGCCAGTAGTAAACAGAGGGAGGGCACTGAAGCTTTCTTT; length: 14; size: -; J: TRBJ1-1; D: -; V: TRBV19
CDR3: CAGRQGGNTEAFF; DNA: TGTGCCGGACGCCAGGGGGGGAACACTGAAGCTTTCTTT; length: 13; size: -; J: TRBJ1-1; D: TRBD1; V: TRBV6-5
CDR3: CASSWGTRTTLNTGELFF; DNA: TGCGCCAGCAGCTGGGGGACAAGAACTACGCTTAACACCGGGGAGCTGTTTTTT; length: 18; size: -; J: TRBJ2-2; D: -; V: TRBV5-1
CDR3: CASSEVDRLAFF; DNA: TGTGCCAGCAGTGAAGTCGACAGGCTAGCTTTCTTT; length: 12; size: -; J: TRBJ1-1; D: -; V: TRBV2
CDR3: CASSPQVPEKLFF; DNA: TGTGCCAGCTCACCCCAGGTACCTGAAAAACTGTTTTTT; length: 13; size: -; J: TRBJ1-4; D: -; V: TRBV18
CDR3: CASSYVGALSNEQYF; DNA: TGTGCCAGCAGTTACGTGGGGGCTCTTTCCAACGAGCAGTACTTC; length: 15; size: few; J: TRBJ2-7; D: -; V: TRBV6-5
CDR3: CASKRSTDTQYF; DNA: TGTGCCAGCAAACGGTCCACAGATACGCAGTATTTT; length: 12; size: -; J: TRBJ2-3; D: -; V: TRBV9
CDR3: CATSTGDSRHEQYF; DNA: TGTGCCACCAGCACCGGGGACAGCCGGCACGAGCAGTACTTC; length: 14; size: once; J: TRBJ2-7; D: TRBD1; V: TRBV15
CDR3: CASSFRGNHNEAFF; DNA: TGTGCCAGCTCATTCAGGGGTAATCACAATGAAGCTTTCTTT; length: 14; size: -; J: TRBJ1-1; D: -; V: TRBV18
CDR3: CASSSPGQGPTDTQYF; DNA: TGTGCCAGCAGCTCCCCGGGACAGGGACCCACAGATACGCAGTATTTT; length: 16; size: -; J: TRBJ2-3; D: TRBD1; V: TRBV7-2
CDR3: CASSEMGQGEREQFF; DNA: TGTGCCAGCAGTGAAATGGGACAGGGTGAGCGAGAGCAGTTCTTC; length: 15; size: -; J: TRBJ2-1; D: TRBD1; V: TRBV6-1
CDR3: CASSLFGESSYNSPLHF; DNA: TGTGCCAGCAGCCTATTCGGGGAAAGCTCCTATAATTCACCCCTCCACTTT; length: 17; size: -; J: TRBJ1-6; D: -; V: TRBV7-2
CDR3: CASSPKTSLGGETQYF; DNA: TGTGCCAGCAGCCCGAAGACTAGCTTGGGTGGAGAGACCCAGTACTTC; length: 16; size: -; J: TRBJ2-5; D: TRBD2; V: TRBV4-2
CDR3: CAWSAGQEETQYF; DNA: TGTGCCTGGAGCGCCGGACAGGAAGAGACCCAGTACTTC; length: 13; size: -; J: TRBJ2-5; D: TRBD1; V: TRBV30
CDR3: CASSLDQAPDTQYF; DNA: TGTGCCAGCAGCCTTGATCAGGCCCCAGATACGCAGTATTTT; length: 14; size: -; J: TRBJ2-3; D: -; V: TRBV6-6
CDR3: CASSRQATGNTEAFF; DNA: TGTGCCAGCTCACGTCAAGCGACAGGGAACACTGAAGCTTTCTTT; length: 15; size: -; J: TRBJ1-1; D: -; V: TRBV18
CDR3: CASTKQTATNEKLFF; DNA: TGTGCCAGTACCAAGCAGACAGCAACTAATGAAAAACTGTTTTTT; length: 15; size: -; J: TRBJ1-4; D: -; V: TRBV19
CDR3: CASGLGLARAKNIQYF; DNA: TGTGCCAGCGGCCTTGGACTAGCGAGAGCCAAAAACATTCAGTACTTC; length: 16; size: -; J: TRBJ2-4; D: TRBD2; V: TRBV27
CDR3: CAIRTTSGRANEQFF; DNA: TGTGCCATCAGGACGACTAGCGGGAGGGCGAATGAGCAGTTCTTC; length: 15; size: once; J: TRBJ2-1; D: TRBD2; V: TRBV10-3
CDR3: CAWTRELRQPQHF; DNA: TGTGCCTGGACCCGGGAACTAAGGCAGCCCCAGCATTTT; length: 13; size: -; J: TRBJ1-5; D: -; V: TRBV30
CDR3: CASSFEGVPAELFF; DNA: TGTGCCAGCAGCTTCGAGGGAGTTCCGGCCGAACTGTTTTTT; length: 14; size: -; J: TRBJ1-4; D: -; V: TRBV5-6
CDR3: CASSLTGSYGYTF; DNA: TGTGCCAGCAGTTTGACAGGGTCCTATGGCTACACCTTC; length: 13; size: -; J: TRBJ1-2; D: TRBD1; V: TRBV27
CDR3: CASSLNPTLSYEQYF; DNA: TGTGCCAGCAGCTTGAATCCTACCCTCTCCTACGAGCAGTACTTC; length: 15; size: -; J: TRBJ2-7; D: -; V: TRBV5-4
CDR3: CASSYRTSNYGYTF; DNA: TGTGCCAGCAGCTATCGGACATCTAACTATGGCTACACCTTC; length: 14; size: -; J: TRBJ1-2; D: -; V: TRBV7-2
CDR3: CASSFENTGMNTGELFF; DNA: TGTGCCAGCAGCTTTGAGAATACAGGGATGAACACCGGGGAGCTGTTTTTT; length: 17; size: -; J: TRBJ2-2; D: -; V: TRBV7-9
CDR3: CATSDSGEGEETQYF; DNA: TGTGCCACCAGTGATTCCGGAGAGGGGGAAGAGACCCAGTACTTC; length: 15; size: -; J: TRBJ2-5; D: -; V: TRBV24-1
CDR3: CASSPQGATEAFF; DNA: TGTGCCAGCTCACCACAGGGGGCAACTGAAGCTTTCTTT; length: 13; size: -; J: TRBJ1-1; D: TRBD1; V: TRBV18
CDR3: CASGPSQATNIQYF; DNA: TGTGCCAGCGGCCCGTCCCAGGCTACAAACATTCAGTACTTC; length: 14; size: -; J: TRBJ2-4; D: -; V: TRBV6-5
CDR3: CSVETGPAEAFF; DNA: TGCAGCGTTGAAACCGGTCCTGCGGAAGCTTTCTTT; length: 12; size: few; J: TRBJ1-1; D: -; V: TRBV29-1
CDR3: CASTQGNRDSPLHF; DNA: TGTGCCAGCACCCAGGGTAATCGAGATTCACCCCTCCACTTT; length: 14; size: few; J: TRBJ1-6; D: -; V: TRBV6-5
CDR3: CASSEGRGIYGYTF; DNA: TGTGCCAGCAGTGAAGGTCGAGGGATCTATGGCTACACCTTC; length: 14; size: -; J: TRBJ1-2; D: -; V: TRBV2
CDR3: CSVEARVSETQYF; DNA: TGCAGCGTTGAGGCCAGGGTGTCAGAGACCCAGTACTTC; length: 13; size: -; J: TRBJ2-5; D: -; V: TRBV29-1
CDR3: CAISESGGNQETQYF; DNA: TGTGCCATCAGTGAGTCGGGGGGGAACCAAGAGACCCAGTACTTC; length: 15; size: -; J: TRBJ2-5; D: TRBD2; V: TRBV10-3
CDR3: CASTRGGAQYF; DNA: TGTGCCAGCACTAGAGGGGGGGCTCAGTATTTT; length: 11; size: -; J: TRBJ2-3; D: -; V: TRBV12-3/TRBV12-4
CDR3: CATSRDEAGPYEQYF; DNA: TGTGCCACCAGCAGAGATGAAGCGGGCCCCTACGAGCAGTACTTC; length: 15; size: -; J: TRBJ2-7; D: -; V: TRBV15
CDR3: CASRLDTEAFF; DNA: TGTGCCAGCAGACTCGACACTGAAGCTTTCTTT; length: 11; size: few; J: TRBJ1-1; D: -; V: TRBV2
CDR3: CASSKDRGQSPLHF; DNA: TGTGCCAGCAGTAAGGACAGGGGGCAGTCACCCCTCCACTTT; length: 14; size: -; J: TRBJ1-6; D: TRBD1; V: TRBV2
CDR3: CASSYWGANEKLFF; DNA: TGTGCCAGCAGTTATTGGGGGGCTAATGAAAAACTGTTTTTT; length: 14; size: -; J: TRBJ1-4; D: -; V: TRBV6-6
CDR3: CATRGVQETQYF; DNA: TGTGCCACTCGAGGAGTCCAAGAGACCCAGTACTTC; length: 12; size: once; J: TRBJ2-5; D: -; V: TRBV24-1
CDR3: CASSLSVGTEAFF; DNA: TGTGCCAGCAGTTTGAGCGTTGGCACTGAAGCTTTCTTT; length: 13; size: many; J: TRBJ1-1; D: -; V: TRBV12-3/TRBV12-4
CDR3: CASSGDGQGGGVDGYTF; DNA: TGTGCCAGCAGCGGAGACGGTCAAGGGGGCGGAGTAGATGGCTACACCTTC; length: 17; size: -; J: TRBJ1-2; D: TRBD1; V: TRBV3-1/TRBV3-2
CDR3: CSVHRGAETEAFF; DNA: TGCAGCGTTCACAGGGGGGCCGAGACTGAAGCTTTCTTT; length: 13; size: -; J: TRBJ1-1; D: TRBD1; V: TRBV29-1
CDR3: CSVGPGGANVLTF; DNA: TGCAGCGTTGGCCCGGGGGGGGCCAACGTCCTGACTTTC; length: 13; size: -; J: TRBJ2-6; D: -; V: TRBV29-1
CDR3: CASSLGPGVQETQYF; DNA: TGCGCCAGCAGCTTGGGCCCAGGGGTCCAAGAGACCCAGTACTTC; length: 15; size: -; J: TRBJ2-5; D: -; V: TRBV5-1
CDR3: CASSSMPGGTGELFF; DNA: TGTGCCAGCAGCTCGATGCCAGGGGGGACCGGGGAGCTGTTTTTT; length: 15; size: -; J: TRBJ2-2; D: -; V: TRBV7-2